Shown below are 15 T cell receptor beta chains from a single sample sequenced in a study of T cells in Graves' hyperthyroidism and ophthalmopathy (dated by TCRdb to 2018 to 2020). The method was multiplex PCR. The sequencer listed for this sample is Illumina HiSeq 2000. Amplification of TCR beta CDR3 regions was carried out from RNA transcripts. The first round of RT-PCR for the TCR CDR3 was performed with the HTBI primer set and the Qiagen OneStep RT-PCR kit. Through fastp at Q25 and MiXCR, TCRdb rebuilt clones from the public reads, retaining in-frame beta chains. Every entry covers one CDR3 protein and lists the most common genes and DNA from its rows. Present in this sample are around 190,000 distinct CDR3 sequences, 17% of which were seen just once. The top ten clonotypes cover approximately 56% of the sample. The sample consisted of blood. These receptors were collected from a woman in her forties or fifties with Graves' hyperthyroidism.

The V call is TRBV20-1, the J call TRBJ2-4; 7 bases map to TRBD1. Germline-derived CDR1 and CDR2 are DFQATT and SNEGSKA (reference sequence). This CDR3 spans 18 amino acids. V trimming: 6 bases; J trimming: 0 bases; junction bases outside the gene matches: 17. The CDR3 bases are TGCAGTGCCATCCCGCCCCCCGGGACAGCTATAGCCAAAAACATTCAGTACTTC. It is translated as CSAIPPPGTAIAKNIQYF.

This clonotype has a count of ten or more. The chain combines TRBV28 with TRBJ1-1; D unresolved. Per germline, CDR1 MDHEN and CDR2 SYDVKM. The CDR3 is 15 amino acids. V was trimmed by 5 bases and J by 5 bases, leaving 18 bases between them. Here the CDR3 reads CASSIVLRGGTEAFF. As DNA, the CDR3 is TGTGCCAGCAGTATAGTTTTGCGGGGAGGGACTGAAGCTTTCTTT. The variable domain in full, with the rest retrieved from reference TRBV28 and TRBJ1-1, is DVKVTQSSRYLVKRTGEKVFLECVQDMDHENMFWYRQDPGLGLRLIYFSYDVKMKEKGDIPEGYSVSREKKERFSLILESASTNQTSMYLCASSIVLRGGTEAFFGQGTRLTVV.

This sequence joins TRBV20-1 and TRBJ2-7; TRBD2 agrees at 9 bases. The CDR3 contains 15 residues. The germline V gene encodes CDR1 DFQATT and CDR2 SNEGSKA (reference sequence). V trimming: 4 bases; J trimming: 3 bases; junction bases outside the gene matches: 10. The CDR3: CSAKAGGALIYEQYF. In nucleotides, the CDR3 is TGCAGTGCTAAGGCGGGAGGGGCCCTTATCTACGAGCAGTACTTC.

The V call is TRBV27, the J call TRBJ2-7, with 8 bases matching TRBD1. The CDR3 spans 13 residues. The germline CDR1 and CDR2 sequences are MNHEY and SMNVEV (reference sequence). V lost 5 bases, J lost 7 bases, and 7 bases stayed unmatched. The CDR3 DNA reads as TGTGCCAGCAGTCAAGGACAGGGAGTGGAGCAGTACTTC. Translation gives CASSQGQGVEQYF.

This clonotype was counted ten times or more. The chain joins TRBV3-1 to TRBJ1-2; 10 bases agree with TRBD1. Losses at the gene ends were 4 bases for V and 4 bases for J; bases not matched to a gene: 6. CDR1 LGHDT and CDR2 YNNKEL come from the germline V gene (reference sequence). CDR3 size: 15 residues. The CDR3 reads CASSPETGGVYGYTF. The CDR3 DNA sequence: TGTGCCAGCAGCCCGGAGACAGGGGGCGTCTATGGCTACACCTTC.

This clonotype has a count of ten or more. V and J are TRBV7-9 and TRBJ2-3; the D call may be TRBD1 or TRBD2 (5 bases each). With 0 bases removed from V and 1 base from J, the gap between germline ends came to 5 bases. Looked up from germline, CDR1 is SEHNR and CDR2 is FQNEAQ (reference sequence). CDR3 length: 14 amino acids. The CDR3 is CASSLAGGTDTQYF. DNA for the CDR3: TGTGCCAGCAGCTTAGCGGGGGGCACAGATACGCAGTATTTT.

This clonotype has at least ten counts. V is TRBV27 and J is TRBJ1-1; D perhaps matches TRBD1 (5 bases). The CDR3 consists of 16 residues. V was pared by 6 bases and J by 3 bases, with 20 bases between. Germline V gene sequence: CDR1 MNHEY, CDR2 SMNVEV (reference sequence). In DNA form, the CDR3 reads TGTGCCAGCAGAAACTTAACGGGGGGACGGGACACTGAAGCTTTCTTT. Amino acid sequence: CASRNLTGGRDTEAFF.

The chain employs TRBV30 and TRBJ2-7; possibly TRBD1 or TRBD2 for D (5 bases each). CDR1 is GTSNPN, CDR2 SVGIG, per germline (reference sequence). Trimming left V 8 bases short and J 3 bases short, with 23 bases between. The CDR3 totals 15 residues. CDR3 bases: TGTGCCCGGGATGGCCCTCGGGGCGCAATCTACGAGCAGTACTTC. This translates into CARDGPRGAIYEQYF. The full variable domain, rest sourced from reference TRBV30 and TRBJ2-7, is SQTIHQWPATLVQPVGSPLSLECTVEGTSNPNLYWYRQAAGRGLQLLFYSVGIGQISSEVPQNLSASRPQDRQFILSSKKLLLSDSGFYLCARDGPRGAIYEQYFGPGTRLTVT.

This clonotype was observed at least ten times. The rearrangement links TRBV30 to TRBJ2-1; 10 nucleotides align to TRBD1. Germline V CDR1 and CDR2: GTSNPN, SVGIG (reference sequence). The CDR3 is made up of 14 amino acids. With 5 bases clipped from V and 1 base from J, the junction kept 2 bases outside the gene matches. The CDR3: CAWGDRGSYNEQFF. In nucleotides, the CDR3 is TGTGCCTGGGGGGACAGGGGATCCTACAATGAGCAGTTCTTC.

This clonotype was recorded many times. The rearrangement uses TRBV6-1 and TRBJ2-7, with D perhaps assigned TRBD1 or TRBD2 (5 bases each). The CDR3 totals 13 residues. Deletions cut 5 bases from V and 3 bases from J, with 11 bases between. Germline CDR1 is MNHNS and CDR2 is SASEGT. The CDR3 bases are TGTGCCAGCAGTTCCGGGACCCGCTACGAGCAGTACTTC. Translation gives CASSSGTRYEQYF.

In this sample, this clonotype turned up many times. The V call is TRBV20-1, the J call TRBJ2-7; 9 bases agree with TRBD2. Unmatched junction bases numbered 11, after V lost 3 bases and J lost 2 bases. This CDR3 is 16 amino acids long. From germline, CDR1 is DFQATT and CDR2 SNEGSKA (reference sequence). The CDR3 DNA is TGCAGTGCTAGTCCCCCTCTAGCGGGGCACACCTACGAGCAGTACTTC. This sequence encodes CSASPPLAGHTYEQYF.

The sample holds many counts of this clonotype. This chain joins TRBV2 and TRBJ2-3; 12 bases align to TRBD2. The CDR3 covers 19 residues. Trimming cost V 5 bases and J 0 bases; bases outside gene matches: 12. CDR1 and CDR2 (germline): SNHLY, FYNNEI. Here the CDR3 reads CASSKLWTSGVTSTDTQYF. For the CDR3, the DNA is TGTGCCAGCAGTAAACTTTGGACTAGCGGGGTGACTAGCACAGATACGCAGTATTTT.

The V call is TRBV30, the J call TRBJ2-2, with TRBD2 matching over 8 bases. The germline V gene encodes CDR1 GTSNPN and CDR2 SVGIG (reference sequence). Trimming cost V 3 bases and J 4 bases; bases outside gene matches: 4. The CDR3 has 14 residues. This CDR3 is CAWRPGRVTGELFF. CDR3 sequence (DNA): TGTGCCTGGAGACCCGGGAGGGTCACCGGGGAGCTGTTTTTT.

This chain uses TRBV28 with TRBJ2-1, with D perhaps TRBD2 (6 bases). The ends were cut back, 3 bases at V and 4 bases at J, with 13 bases in the middle. This CDR3 contains 15 residues. Germline loops: CDR1 MDHEN, CDR2 SYDVKM. CDR3 residues: CASSFAGRDYNEQFF. In nucleotides, the CDR3 is TGTGCCAGCAGTTTTGCGGGACGAGATTACAATGAGCAGTTCTTC.

This clonotype has a count of ten or more. V and J are TRBV20-1 and TRBJ2-3; D ambiguous. V lost 5 bases and J lost 0, with 15 bases in between. The CDR3 runs 15 residues. Germline CDR1 and CDR2: DFQATT and SNEGSKA (reference sequence). CDR3 loop: CSAPRTSTSTDTQYF. In nucleotides, the CDR3 is TGCAGTGCTCCCCGGACCAGCACTAGCACAGATACGCAGTATTTT.